This T cell receptor (beta chain) was documented in a study of blood T cells in healthy people across ages. Together with a sample-barcoded 5' primer, a J-beta primer mix was included in a second PCR lasting 7 to 11 cycles. MiXCR, run by TCRdb on the 5' RACE reads, gives a single entry per CDR3 protein. Among about 840,000 distinct CDR3 sequences listed, 25% to 30% were seen once. The CDR3 is 15 amino acids. Trimming left V 3 bases short and J 4 bases short, with 16 bases between. Germline lookup yields CDR1 DFQATT and CDR2 SNEGSKA (reference sequence). This clonotype was seen more than once but under ten times. The data were also submitted as part of a second study, on T cells of mothers and their children.

This TCR was recovered from a middle-aged woman in good health. Sequencing was performed on blood. V and J are TRBV20-1 and TRBJ1-5; TRBD1 is a possible D gene (5 bases). The CDR3 spells CSARPTGRKNQPQHF. The CDR3 DNA sequence: TGCAGTGCTAGGCCGACGGGACGTAAAAATCAGCCCCAGCATTTT.